Listed below are T cell receptor beta chains from one sample, sequenced in a study of T cell changes during pregnancy in multiple sclerosis. TCRdb's table, derived via immunoSEQ multiplex PCR, lists solely in-frame clones and lacks some. The profile shows 60,000 or so clones, around 93% of them singletons. The specimen was CD4+ T cells from peripheral blood mononuclear cells, collected before pregnancy. The source of these receptors is a female donor with multiple sclerosis, enrolled in a pregnancy study. CDR3s include the opening cysteine and the closing phenylalanine or tryptophan. A D gene is named only where the DNA matches it firmly. Clone size is shown for a subset of rows, as once, few, many or a class of expanded clone.

d_call	v_call	clone_size	j_call	cdr3_nt	cdr3_aa
TRBD2	TRBV7-3	.	TRBJ2-3	TGTGCCAGCAGCCCCAGCGGGACGGTAGATACGCAGTATTTT	CASSPSGTVDTQYF
.	TRBV30	.	TRBJ2-7	TGTGCCTGGAGTGTACGAAACGACTTCACCTACGAGCAGTACTTC	CAWSVRNDFTYEQYF
TRBD2	TRBV9	few	TRBJ2-7	TGTGCCAGCAGCGTAGAACCCACTAGCGGGTACTACGAGCAGTACTTC	CASSVEPTSGYYEQYF
TRBD2	TRBV11-3	.	TRBJ2-1	TGTGCCAGCAGCTTAGCCTCGACTAGCGGGAGATCCTACAATGAGCAGTTCTTC	CASSLASTSGRSYNEQFF
.	TRBV19	.	TRBJ1-5	TGTGCCAGTAGTATCCGGCCGCCCACAGGGATTTATCAGCCCCAGCATTTT	CASSIRPPTGIYQPQHF
.	TRBV7-9	.	TRBJ1-1	TGTGCCAGCCTTTTAGCCGCCTACACTGAAGCTTTCTTT	CASLLAAYTEAFF
.	TRBV21-1	.	TRBJ2-7	TGTGCCATTCAAGGGACTAGTAGGTGCGAGCAGTACTTC	CAIQGTSRCEQYF
.	TRBV28	.	TRBJ2-7	TGTGCCAGCAGTGTCAACGGACAGTACTACGAGCAGTACTTC	CASSVNGQYYEQYF
.	TRBV19	once	TRBJ1-3	TGTGCCAGTTCTTCAGGGGATTTCTCTGGAAACACCATATATTTT	CASSSGDFSGNTIYF
TRBD2	TRBV4-3	.	TRBJ2-1	TGCGCCAGCAGCCAAGATCTACGGACTAGCGGGGGCAATGAGCAGTTCTTC	CASSQDLRTSGGNEQFF
.	TRBV27	.	TRBJ2-7	TGTGCCAGCAGTCTGTCCACCCCGGGAACCTACGAGCAGTACTTC	CASSLSTPGTYEQYF
.	TRBV5-1	.	TRBJ2-7	TGCGCCAGCAGCTTCAGAGAGGCCTACGAGCAGTACTTC	CASSFREAYEQYF
.	TRBV27	.	TRBJ1-2	TGTGCCAGCAGTTTAAGGCAGGGCTATGGCTACACCTTC	CASSLRQGYGYTF
TRBD2	TRBV29-1	.	TRBJ2-3	TGCAGCGTTGAGGCTAGCGGGGATAAAGATACGCAGTATTTT	CSVEASGDKDTQYF
.	TRBV19	.	TRBJ2-7	TGTGCCAGTAGTATTGACAGCAACTACGAGCAGTACTTC	CASSIDSNYEQYF
.	TRBV20-1	.	TRBJ2-7	TGCAGTGCGGAGTGGTCCTACGAGCAGTACTTC	CSAEWSYEQYF
.	TRBV6-5	.	TRBJ1-1	TGTGCCAGCAGTTACGGGCAGAACACTGAAGCTTTCTTT	CASSYGQNTEAFF
.	TRBV9	.	TRBJ1-4	TGTGCCAGCAGCGTAGATGTAGGGAGTGAAAAACTGTTTTTT	CASSVDVGSEKLFF
.	TRBV6-6	.	TRBJ2-7	TGTGCCAGCAGTCACATTTACGAGCAGTACTTC	CASSHIYEQYF
TRBD1	TRBV5-1	.	TRBJ2-5	TGCGCCAGCAGCTTGGAATCCGGGACAGGCCATTGGGCCCAGTACTTC	CASSLESGTGHWAQYF